This note documents a single T cell receptor beta chain sequence. With 60 Vbeta and 13 Jbeta primers, the PCR was carried out. Sequenced by immunoSEQ multiplex PCR; TCRdb stores in-frame clones only, minus some. The table records tens of thousands of clones, roughly four fifths of them present only once. This CDR3 has 17 residues. Per germline, CDR1 SNHLY and CDR2 FYNNEI. Trimming shortened V by 5 bases and J by 0 bases, and 20 bases separated the two germline ends. The sample comes from a study of cytomegalovirus exposure and HLA in healthy donors. Sequenced: PBMCs. The sequence derives from a woman between 35 and 50 years old in good health and CMV-seropositive. This chain joins TRBV2 and TRBJ2-7; D gene ambiguous. CDR3: CASSFGGFRVSSYEQYF. CDR3 in DNA: TGTGCCAGCAGTTTCGGTGGATTCCGGGTAAGCTCCTACGAGCAGTACTTC.